A single sample is the source of the 18 T cell receptor beta chains below, sequenced in a study of technical replicates of blood from a few donors. Libraries were prepared by immunoSEQ multiplex PCR; TCRdb keeps only in-frame clonotypes and omits some of them. The sample gives fewer than 70,000 clones, 75% to 90% of which show up once; approximately 5.4% is in the top ten. The sequenced material came from PBMCs. The source is a human donor in good health. Some clones in this sample may be carry-over from other donors' samples.

The V gene is TRBV7-2, the J gene TRBJ2-7; 10 bases are shared with TRBD1. After removal of 5 bases from V and 3 bases from J, the junction contained 7 bases not matched to a gene. Germline V gives CDR1 SGHTA, CDR2 FQGNSA. CDR3 length: 15 amino acids. For the CDR3, the DNA is TGTGCCAGCAGCCTCAGACAGGGGGCCTACTACGAGCAGTACTTC. Its translation is CASSLRQGAYYEQYF.

J is TRBJ1-2 and V is TRBV5-6, with a tentative D call TRBD1 (6 bases). This CDR3 region has 15 residues. The germline V and J ends were trimmed by 2 bases and 5 bases, with 16 bases remaining between them. Germline V gives CDR1 SGHDT, CDR2 YYEEEE. CDR3 nucleotide sequence: TGTGCCAGCAGCTTACAGGGTGGTACGTTATATGGCTACACCTTC. Translation gives CASSLQGGTLYGYTF. The whole variable domain, remainder taken from reference TRBV5-6 and TRBJ1-2, is DAGVTQSPTHLIKTRGQQVTLRCSPKSGHDTVSWYQQALGQGPQFIFQYYEEEERQRGNFPDRFSGHQFPNYSSELNVNALLLGDSALYLCASSLQGGTLYGYTFGSGTRLTVV.

Regarding this clone: One end of the junction is discordant with germline, which a read error may explain. This chain links TRBV18 with TRBJ1-2; 11 bases fit TRBD1. The CDR3 has 15 residues. Per the germline V gene, CDR1 is KGHSH and CDR2 is LQKENI. Written as DNA, the CDR3 is TGTGCCAGCTCACCGGGGACAGGGGGTGACTATGACTACACCTTC. Its protein is CASSPGTGGDYDYTF.

The rearrangement links TRBV5-1 to TRBJ1-4, with no clear D. Germline V gene lookup returns CDR1 SGHRS and CDR2 YFSETQ. This CDR3 contains 15 residues. V was trimmed by 4 bases and J by 0 bases, leaving 10 bases between them. CDR3 DNA sequence: TGCGCCAGCAGCCCGCGCGGAGCAACTAATGAAAAACTGTTTTTT. Its translation is CASSPRGATNEKLFF. The full variable domain, rest sourced from reference TRBV5-1 and TRBJ1-4, is KAGVTQTPRYLIKTRGQQVTLSCSPISGHRSVSWYQQTPGQGLQFLFEYFSETQRNKGNFPGRFSGRQFSNSRSEMNVSTLELGDSALYLCASSPRGATNEKLFFGSGTQLSVL.

CDR3 loop: CASSPRDRGGSNQPQHF. CDR3 nucleotides: TGTGCCAGCAGCCCCCGGGACAGGGGTGGTAGCAATCAGCCCCAGCATTTT. This sequence joins TRBV11-3 and TRBJ1-5; 10 bases are a match to TRBD1. This CDR3 has 17 residues. V gave up 5 bases and J gave up 0 bases; unmatched junction bases: 7. CDR1 is SGHNT, CDR2 YENEEA, per germline.

The V and J genes are TRBV28 and TRBJ2-3; D is possibly TRBD1 (5 bases). The germline V gene encodes CDR1 MDHEN and CDR2 SYDVKM. The CDR3 runs 14 residues. The V end was cut by 4 bases, the J end by 7 bases, with 15 bases between. CDR3 amino acids: CASSSPAGLYTQYF. The CDR3 nucleotides are TGTGCCAGCAGTTCGCCTGCAGGGTTATATACGCAGTATTTT.

The chain recombines TRBV7-9 with TRBJ1-1; possibly TRBD1 for D (5 bases). This CDR3 has 13 residues. Trimming pared 1 base from V and 8 bases from J, leaving 11 bases between. CDR1 and CDR2 from the germline V gene are SEHNR and FQNEAQ (reference sequence). The CDR3 loop is CASSLVAGLEAFF. CDR3 bases: TGTGCCAGCAGCTTAGTCGCAGGGCTCGAAGCTTTCTTT.

This clone has more than one count but fewer than ten. The chain combines TRBV2 with TRBJ1-4; 9 bases match TRBD1. Germline V gene data show CDR1 as SNHLY and CDR2 as FYNNEI. Trimming removed 6 bases from V and 3 bases from J; junction bases left unmatched: 14. The CDR3 totals 18 residues. For the CDR3, the DNA is TGTGCCAGCAGCGTCCGGGACAGGGTCAGGTCGTCTAATGAAAAACTGTTTTTT. As protein: CASSVRDRVRSSNEKLFF.

The rearrangement joins TRBV25-1 to TRBJ2-1; weak D call: TRBD2 (6 bases). Germline CDR1 reads MGHDK; CDR2 reads SYGVNS. Trimming removed 2 bases from V and 9 bases from J, with 17 bases in between. The CDR3 has 15 residues. CDR3 sequence: CASSEVRAGFSEQFF. The CDR3 nucleotides are TGTGCCAGCAGTGAAGTGCGTGCGGGATTTAGTGAGCAGTTCTTC.

The chain is built from TRBV4-3 and TRBJ2-4; 14 bases align to TRBD2. Per germline, CDR1 LGHNA and CDR2 YSLEER. CDR3 length equals 21 residues. With 4 bases clipped from V and 0 bases from J, the junction kept 14 bases outside the gene matches. The DNA for the CDR3 is TGCGCCAGCAGCCGGGTCTTCGCCCCGGGACTAGCGGGGGTAGCCAAAAACATTCAGTACTTC. Amino acid sequence: CASSRVFAPGLAGVAKNIQYF.

The chain carries TRBV6-1 and TRBJ1-5; weak D call: TRBD1 (6 bases). The V gene lost 3 bases and the J gene lost 0 bases, with 6 bases spanning the gap. Germline-derived CDR1 and CDR2 are MNHNS and SASEGT. CDR3 length equals 14 residues. The CDR3: CASSEDSSNQPQHF. In DNA, the CDR3 is TGTGCCAGCAGTGAGGACAGTAGCAATCAGCCCCAGCATTTT.

The CDR3 DNA follows: TGCGCCAGCAGCCAAGACGCGGGTCTACCTTACAATGAGCAGTTCTTC. This codes for CASSQDAGLPYNEQFF. The V gene is TRBV4-1, the J gene TRBJ2-1, with a weak D call TRBD2 (5 bases). Germline CDR1 reads MGHRA; CDR2 reads YSYEKL. The CDR3 runs 16 residues. V lost 0 bases and J 4 bases, leaving 13 bases between the germline ends.

V gene TRBV29-1 combines with J gene TRBJ2-1; TRBD1 is a possible D gene (6 bases). Trimming pared 6 bases from V and 4 bases from J, leaving 10 bases between. CDR1 and CDR2 from the germline V gene are SQVTM and ANQGSEA. The CDR3 totals 12 residues. This CDR3 is CSVSDRYNEQFF. The DNA of the CDR3 is TGCAGCGTATCGGACAGATACAATGAGCAGTTCTTC.

This chain uses TRBV5-1 with TRBJ2-2; 7 bases are shared with TRBD1. Trimming cost V 5 bases and J 5 bases; bases outside gene matches: 9. The CDR3 runs to 15 residues. The germline CDR1 and CDR2 sequences are SGHRS and YFSETQ. The chain's CDR3 is CASREGQVSTGELFF. The CDR3 region has the DNA TGCGCCAGCAGAGAAGGACAGGTGTCTACCGGGGAGCTGTTTTTT.

The chain combines TRBV11-2 with TRBJ2-7; TRBD1 matches at 10 bases. The length of the CDR3 is 14 residues. CDR1 is SGHAT and CDR2 is FQNNGV in the germline V gene. The ends lost 10 bases at V and 5 bases at J; junction bases unmatched: 11. CDR3 DNA: TGTGCCATTAACGGACCTGACAGGGGGCACGAGCAGTACTTC. Its translation is CAINGPDRGHEQYF.

This rearrangement joins TRBV27 to TRBJ2-7; the D gene is possibly TRBD1 (5 bases). Germline lookup yields CDR1 MNHEY and CDR2 SMNVEV (reference sequence). This CDR3 contains 13 residues. The germline V and J ends were trimmed by 5 bases and 2 bases, with 10 bases remaining between them. CDR3 sequence: CASSATATYEQYF. In nucleotides, the CDR3 is TGTGCCAGCAGTGCGACAGCCACCTACGAGCAGTACTTC.

This clone has more than one count but fewer than ten. The chain has TRBV12-2 and TRBJ2-2; no DNA check was done on the table's D call, TRBD2. TRBV12-2 is termed a pseudogene. The CDR3 has 17 amino acids. In DNA, the CDR3 is TGTGCAAGTCGCTTACCCCGTGGGGGGTCGGGCACCGGGGAGCTGTTTTTT. Encoded protein: CASRLPRGGSGTGELFF.

The CDR3 reads CASSEAAGYYGYTF. CDR3 in DNA: TGTGCCAGCAGCGAAGCTGCAGGGTACTATGGCTACACCTTC. The J gene is TRBJ1-2, the V gene TRBV6-5; D is possibly TRBD1 (5 bases). Germline CDR1 and CDR2: MNHEY and SVGAGI. Trimming removed 6 bases at V and 3 bases at J, with 14 bases between. This CDR3 is 14 amino acids long.